Shown below are 5 T cell receptor beta chains from a single sample sequenced in a study of immune evolution from preneoplasia to lung adenocarcinoma. Sequencing used immunoSEQ multiplex PCR; TCRdb keeps in-frame clones, though not all of them. Of approximately 4,900 clones listed, roughly 76% are singletons. The specimen was FFPE minimally invasive lung adenocarcinoma tissue. The receptors come from a person aged 60-80 years with lung adenocarcinoma.

V is TRBV5-6 and J is TRBJ1-2, with D perhaps TRBD1 (5 bases). The CDR3 is made up of 12 amino acids. V was shortened by 4 bases and J by 6 bases, with 10 bases between the two germline ends. CDR1 and CDR2 from the germline V gene are SGHDT and YYEEEE. The CDR3 here is CASSTGRDGYTF. CDR3 bases: TGTGCCAGCAGCACGGGACGGGATGGCTACACCTTC.

This chain uses TRBV5-1 with TRBJ2-7; possible D gene TRBD2, 6 bases. This CDR3 has 13 residues. Per germline, CDR1 SGHRS and CDR2 YFSETQ. Trimming shortened V by 4 bases and J by 1 base, and 9 bases separated the two germline ends. CDR3 residues: CASSPGDSYEQYF. CDR3 bases: TGCGCCAGCAGCCCGGGGGATTCCTACGAGCAGTACTTC.

V is TRBV29-1 and J is TRBJ1-5; the match to TRBD1 covers 7 bases. CDR3 length equals 12 residues. Germline V gene lookup returns CDR1 SQVTM and CDR2 ANQGSEA. V was clipped by 4 bases and J by 6 bases; unmatched bases: 3. The CDR3 DNA is TGCAGCGTTGGGGCAGGGGGTCAGCCCCAGCATTTT. It yields the protein CSVGAGGQPQHF.

The V and J genes are TRBV6-5 and TRBJ2-2; D uncertain. CDR1 is MNHEY, CDR2 SVGAGI, per germline. Trimming left V 6 bases short and J 3 bases short, with 5 bases between. The CDR3 covers 12 residues. The CDR3 here is CASRVDTGELFF. CDR3 nucleotide sequence: TGTGCCAGCAGGGTAGACACCGGGGAGCTGTTTTTT.

This clone appeared once. J is TRBJ2-5 and V is TRBV11-2; 7 bases line up with TRBD2. Germline V gene sequence: CDR1 SGHAT, CDR2 FQNNGV. The CDR3 length is 13 residues. With V trimmed by 3 bases and J by 5 bases, 3 bases remained unmatched. The CDR3 loop reads CASSFRGDETQYF. DNA of the CDR3: TGTGCCAGCAGCTTCCGGGGGGATGAGACCCAGTACTTC.